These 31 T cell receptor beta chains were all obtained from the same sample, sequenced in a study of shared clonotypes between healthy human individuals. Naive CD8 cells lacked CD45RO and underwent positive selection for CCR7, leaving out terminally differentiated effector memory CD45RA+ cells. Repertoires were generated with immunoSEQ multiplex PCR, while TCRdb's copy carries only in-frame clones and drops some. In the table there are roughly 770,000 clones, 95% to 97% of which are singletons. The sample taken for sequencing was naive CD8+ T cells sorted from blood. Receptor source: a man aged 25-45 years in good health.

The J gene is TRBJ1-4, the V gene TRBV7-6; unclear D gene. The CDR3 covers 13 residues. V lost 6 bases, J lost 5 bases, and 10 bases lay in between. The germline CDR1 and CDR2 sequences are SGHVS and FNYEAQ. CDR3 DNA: TGTGCCAGCAGTGGAGAGGGAAATGAAAAACTGTTTTTT. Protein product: CASSGEGNEKLFF.

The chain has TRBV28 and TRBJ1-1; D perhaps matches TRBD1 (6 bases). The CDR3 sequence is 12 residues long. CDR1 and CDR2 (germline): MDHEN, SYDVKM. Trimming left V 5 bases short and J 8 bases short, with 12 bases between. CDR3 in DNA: TGTGCCAGCAGTCCTGACAGGACCGAAGCTTTCTTT. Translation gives CASSPDRTEAFF.

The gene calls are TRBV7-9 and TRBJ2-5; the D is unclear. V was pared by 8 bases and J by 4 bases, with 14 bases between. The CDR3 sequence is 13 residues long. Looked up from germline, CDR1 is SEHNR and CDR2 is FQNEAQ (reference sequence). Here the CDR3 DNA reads TGTGCCAGCGACACTTCTAGACTAGAGACCCAGTACTTC. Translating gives CASDTSRLETQYF.

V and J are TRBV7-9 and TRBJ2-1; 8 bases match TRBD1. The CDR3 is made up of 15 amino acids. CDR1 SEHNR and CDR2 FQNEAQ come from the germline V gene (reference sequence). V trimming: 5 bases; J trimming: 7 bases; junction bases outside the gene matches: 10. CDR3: CASSGNRGTGNEQFF. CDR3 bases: TGTGCCAGCAGCGGCAACAGGGGGACTGGGAATGAGCAGTTCTTC.

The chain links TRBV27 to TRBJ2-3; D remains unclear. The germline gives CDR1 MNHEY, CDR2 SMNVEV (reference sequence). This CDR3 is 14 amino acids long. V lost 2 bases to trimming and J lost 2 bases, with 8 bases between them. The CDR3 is CASSLSLSTDTQYF. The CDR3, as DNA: TGTGCCAGCAGTTTAAGTCTCTCCACAGATACGCAGTATTTT.

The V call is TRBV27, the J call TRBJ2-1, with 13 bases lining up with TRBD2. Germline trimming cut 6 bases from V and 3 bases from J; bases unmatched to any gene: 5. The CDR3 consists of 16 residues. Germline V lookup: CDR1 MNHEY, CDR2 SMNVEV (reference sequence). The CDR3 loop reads CASSPGTSGIYNEQFF. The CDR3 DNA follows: TGTGCCAGCAGCCCCGGGACTAGCGGGATCTACAATGAGCAGTTCTTC.

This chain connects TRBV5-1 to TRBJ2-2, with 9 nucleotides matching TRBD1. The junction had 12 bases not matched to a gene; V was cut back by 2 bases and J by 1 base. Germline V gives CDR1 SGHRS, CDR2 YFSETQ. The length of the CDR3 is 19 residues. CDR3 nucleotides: TGCGCCAGCAGCTTCGGGGACAGGGCGTTTTACGGGAACACCGGGGAGCTGTTTTTT. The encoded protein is CASSFGDRAFYGNTGELFF.

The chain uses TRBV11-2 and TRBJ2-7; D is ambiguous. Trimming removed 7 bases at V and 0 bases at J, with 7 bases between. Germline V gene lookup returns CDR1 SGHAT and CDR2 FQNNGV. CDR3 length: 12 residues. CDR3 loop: CASTESSYEQYF. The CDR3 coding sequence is TGTGCCAGCACGGAAAGCTCCTACGAGCAGTACTTC.

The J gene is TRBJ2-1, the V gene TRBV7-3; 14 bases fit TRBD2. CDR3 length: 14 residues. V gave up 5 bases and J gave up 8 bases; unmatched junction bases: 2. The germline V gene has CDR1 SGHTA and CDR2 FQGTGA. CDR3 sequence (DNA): TGTGCCAGCAGCACGGGACTAGCGGGAGATGAGCAGTTCTTC. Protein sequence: CASSTGLAGDEQFF.

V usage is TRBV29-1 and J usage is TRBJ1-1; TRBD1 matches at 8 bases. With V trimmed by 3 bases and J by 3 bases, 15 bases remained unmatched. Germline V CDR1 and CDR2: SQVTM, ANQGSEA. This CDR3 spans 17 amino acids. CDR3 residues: CSVDVQGARRGDTEAFF. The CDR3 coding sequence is TGCAGCGTTGATGTCCAGGGGGCACGGCGGGGTGACACTGAAGCTTTCTTT.

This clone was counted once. The CDR3 reads CSVGDRAYNYGYTF. As DNA, the CDR3 is TGCAGCGTTGGAGACAGGGCCTATAACTATGGCTACACCTTC. The V gene is TRBV29-1, the J gene TRBJ1-2; 7 bases fit TRBD1. CDR1 SQVTM and CDR2 ANQGSEA come from the germline V gene. CDR3 length: 14 amino acids. With V trimmed by 4 bases and J by 1 base, 6 bases remained unmatched.

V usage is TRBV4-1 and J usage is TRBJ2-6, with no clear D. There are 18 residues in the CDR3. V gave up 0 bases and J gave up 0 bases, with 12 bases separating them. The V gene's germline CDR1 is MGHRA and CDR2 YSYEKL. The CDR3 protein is CASSQEWLTISGANVLTF. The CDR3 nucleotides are TGCGCCAGCAGCCAAGAGTGGCTTACAATCTCTGGGGCCAACGTCCTGACTTTC.

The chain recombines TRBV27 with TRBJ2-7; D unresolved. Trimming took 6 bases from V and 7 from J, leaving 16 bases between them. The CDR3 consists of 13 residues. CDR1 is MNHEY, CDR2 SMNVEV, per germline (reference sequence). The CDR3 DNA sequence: TGTGCCAGCAGCCCCGGTGGATCTCGAGAGCAGTACTTC. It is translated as CASSPGGSREQYF.

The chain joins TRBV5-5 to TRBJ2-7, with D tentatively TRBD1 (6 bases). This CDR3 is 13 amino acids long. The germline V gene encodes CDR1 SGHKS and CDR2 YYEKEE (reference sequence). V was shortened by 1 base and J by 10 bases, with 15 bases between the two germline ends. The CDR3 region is CASSLWGPGEQYF. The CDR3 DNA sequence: TGTGCCAGCAGCTTGTGGGGGCCCGGGGAACAGTACTTC.

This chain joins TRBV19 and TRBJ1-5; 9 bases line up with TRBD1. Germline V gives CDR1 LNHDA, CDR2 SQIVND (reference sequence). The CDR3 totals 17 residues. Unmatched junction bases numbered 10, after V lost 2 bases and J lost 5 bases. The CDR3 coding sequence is TGTGCCAGTAGTATACTTCCGGGACAGGGACCTTATCAGCCCCAGCATTTT. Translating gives CASSILPGQGPYQPQHF.

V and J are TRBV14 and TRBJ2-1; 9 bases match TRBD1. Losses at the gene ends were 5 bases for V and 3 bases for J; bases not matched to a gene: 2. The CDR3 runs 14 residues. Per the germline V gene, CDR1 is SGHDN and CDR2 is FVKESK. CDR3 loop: CASSMGQGYNEQFF. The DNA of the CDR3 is TGTGCCAGCAGCATGGGACAGGGCTACAATGAGCAGTTCTTC.

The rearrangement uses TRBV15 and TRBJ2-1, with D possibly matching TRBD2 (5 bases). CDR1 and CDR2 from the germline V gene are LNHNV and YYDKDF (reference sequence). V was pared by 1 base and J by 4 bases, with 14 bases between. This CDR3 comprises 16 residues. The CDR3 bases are TGTGCCACCAGCAGAGCTCCGGGGAGTAGGTACAATGAGCAGTTCTTC. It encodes CATSRAPGSRYNEQFF.

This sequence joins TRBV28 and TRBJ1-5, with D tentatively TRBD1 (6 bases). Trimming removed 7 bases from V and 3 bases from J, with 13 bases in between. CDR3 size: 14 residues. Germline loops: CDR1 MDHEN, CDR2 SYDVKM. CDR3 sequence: CASNPDRVNQPQHF. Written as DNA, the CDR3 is TGTGCCAGCAACCCGGACAGAGTCAATCAGCCCCAGCATTTT.

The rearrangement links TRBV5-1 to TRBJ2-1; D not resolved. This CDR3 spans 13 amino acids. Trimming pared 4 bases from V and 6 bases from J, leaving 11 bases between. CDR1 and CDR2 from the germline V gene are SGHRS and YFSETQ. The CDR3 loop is CASSRGTVNEQFF. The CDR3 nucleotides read TGCGCCAGCAGCCGCGGAACCGTCAATGAGCAGTTCTTC.

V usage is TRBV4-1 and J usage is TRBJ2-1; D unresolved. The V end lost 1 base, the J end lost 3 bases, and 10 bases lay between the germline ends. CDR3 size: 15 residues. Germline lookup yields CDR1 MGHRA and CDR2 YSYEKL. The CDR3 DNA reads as TGCGCCAGCAGCCAAGGAGAAGTAAACTACAATGAGCAGTTCTTC. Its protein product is CASSQGEVNYNEQFF.

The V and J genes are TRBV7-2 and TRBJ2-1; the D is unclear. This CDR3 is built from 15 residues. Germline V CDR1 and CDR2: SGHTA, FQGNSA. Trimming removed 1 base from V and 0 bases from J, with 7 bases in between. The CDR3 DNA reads TGTGCCAGCAGCTTAGAGTACAGCTCCTACAATGAGCAGTTCTTC. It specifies CASSLEYSSYNEQFF.

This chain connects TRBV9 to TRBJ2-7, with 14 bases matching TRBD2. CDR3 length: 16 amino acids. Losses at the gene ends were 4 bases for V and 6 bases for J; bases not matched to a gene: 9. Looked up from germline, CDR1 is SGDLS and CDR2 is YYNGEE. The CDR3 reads CASSKSSGLAGAEQYF. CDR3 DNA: TGTGCCAGCAGCAAGAGCTCGGGACTAGCGGGAGCCGAGCAGTACTTC. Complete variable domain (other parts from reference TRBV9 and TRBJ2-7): DSGVTQTPKHLITATGQRVTLRCSPRSGDLSVYWYQQSLDQGLQFLIQYYNGEERAKGNILERFSAQQFPDLHSELNLSSLELGDSALYFCASSKSSGLAGAEQYFGPGTRLTVT.

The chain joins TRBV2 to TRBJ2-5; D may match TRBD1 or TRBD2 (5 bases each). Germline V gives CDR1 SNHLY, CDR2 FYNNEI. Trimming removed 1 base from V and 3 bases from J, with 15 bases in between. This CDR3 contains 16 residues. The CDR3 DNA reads TGTGCCAGCAGTGAAGTGACCCGGGGCATAAAAGAGACCCAGTACTTC. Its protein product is CASSEVTRGIKETQYF.

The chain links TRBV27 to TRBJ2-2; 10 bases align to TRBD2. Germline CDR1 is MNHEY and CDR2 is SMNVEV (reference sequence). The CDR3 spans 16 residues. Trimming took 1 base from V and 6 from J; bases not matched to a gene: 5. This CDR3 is CASSLLASGSAGELFF. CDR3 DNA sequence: TGTGCCAGCAGTTTATTGGCTAGCGGGAGTGCCGGGGAGCTGTTTTTT.

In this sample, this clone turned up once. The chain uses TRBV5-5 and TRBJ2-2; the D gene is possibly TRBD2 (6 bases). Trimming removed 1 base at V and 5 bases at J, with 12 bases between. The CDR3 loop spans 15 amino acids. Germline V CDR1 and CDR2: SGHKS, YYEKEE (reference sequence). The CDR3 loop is CASSLIGGGTGELFF. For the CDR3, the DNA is TGTGCCAGCAGCTTGATTGGTGGAGGGACCGGGGAGCTGTTTTTT.

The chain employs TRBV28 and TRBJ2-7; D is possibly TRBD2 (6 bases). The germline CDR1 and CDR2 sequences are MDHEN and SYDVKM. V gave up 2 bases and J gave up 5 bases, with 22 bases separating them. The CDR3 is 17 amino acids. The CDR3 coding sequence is TGTGCCAGCAGTTTACCTTCGGCGGAATCTTCGGGAGACGAGCAGTACTTC. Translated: CASSLPSAESSGDEQYF.

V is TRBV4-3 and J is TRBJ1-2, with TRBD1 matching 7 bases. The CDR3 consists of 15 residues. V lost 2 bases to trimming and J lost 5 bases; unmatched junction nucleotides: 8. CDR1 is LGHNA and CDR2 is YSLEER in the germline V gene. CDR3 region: CASSQRTGDGYGYTF. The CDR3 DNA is TGCGCCAGCAGCCAAAGGACAGGCGACGGGTATGGCTACACCTTC.

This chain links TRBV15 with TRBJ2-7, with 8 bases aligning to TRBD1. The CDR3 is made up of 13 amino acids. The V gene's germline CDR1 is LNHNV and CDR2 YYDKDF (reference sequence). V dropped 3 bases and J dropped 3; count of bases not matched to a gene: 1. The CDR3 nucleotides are TGTGCCACCAGCAGTGGACAGGGCTACGAGCAGTACTTC. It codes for CATSSGQGYEQYF.

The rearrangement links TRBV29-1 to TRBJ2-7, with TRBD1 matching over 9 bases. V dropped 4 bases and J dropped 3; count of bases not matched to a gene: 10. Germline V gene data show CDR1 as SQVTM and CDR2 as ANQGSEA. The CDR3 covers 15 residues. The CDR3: CSVVMGQGGYYEQYF. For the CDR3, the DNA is TGCAGCGTTGTAATGGGACAGGGTGGCTACTACGAGCAGTACTTC.

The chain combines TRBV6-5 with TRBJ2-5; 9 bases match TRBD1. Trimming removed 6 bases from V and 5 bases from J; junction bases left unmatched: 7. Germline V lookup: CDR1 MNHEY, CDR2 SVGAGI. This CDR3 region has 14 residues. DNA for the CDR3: TGTGCCAGCAGCATACAGGGGGCCGGGGAGACCCAGTACTTC. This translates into CASSIQGAGETQYF.

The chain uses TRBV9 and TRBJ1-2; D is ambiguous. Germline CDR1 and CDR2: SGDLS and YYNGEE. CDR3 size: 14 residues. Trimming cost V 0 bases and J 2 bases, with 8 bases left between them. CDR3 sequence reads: CASSVDLGNYGYTF. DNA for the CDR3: TGTGCCAGCAGCGTAGATCTGGGCAACTATGGCTACACCTTC.